The 16 T cell receptor beta chains reported below all come from one sample, sequenced in a study of T cell clones after liver transplantation. Some clones are missing from TCRdb's copy, which holds only in-frame ones; the method was immunoSEQ multiplex PCR. Of around 9,100 clones listed, roughly 79% were seen once; the top ten hold around a sixth. Sequences were derived from CD8+ T cells from blood, sampled before liver transplant. These receptors originate from a human donor who received a liver transplant.

The gene calls are TRBV7-9 and TRBJ2-1; the D gene is possibly TRBD2 (5 bases). V gave up 4 bases and J gave up 10 bases, with 14 bases separating them. Germline CDR1 is SEHNR and CDR2 is FQNEAQ (reference sequence). The CDR3 is 13 amino acids. The CDR3 sequence: CASSSGLRGEQFF. In nucleotides, the CDR3 is TGTGCCAGCAGCTCGGGCCTCCGAGGGGAGCAGTTCTTC.

CDR3 region: CASSLSPQGTAEQYF. The CDR3, as DNA: TGTGCCAGCAGTTTATCGCCGCAGGGTACAGCCGAGCAGTACTTC. The chain carries TRBV27 and TRBJ2-7, with D tentatively TRBD1 (5 bases). Germline V gene lookup returns CDR1 MNHEY and CDR2 SMNVEV (reference sequence). CDR3 length equals 15 residues. Trimming cost V 0 bases and J 6 bases, with 15 bases left between them.

The gene calls are TRBV18 and TRBJ2-2; tentative D call: TRBD1 (5 bases). V was clipped by 3 bases and J by 7 bases, with 6 bases between them. This CDR3 is built from 12 residues. CDR1 KGHSH and CDR2 LQKENI come from the germline V gene. The CDR3 DNA reads TGTGCCAGCTCACCCGGACACGGGGAGCTGTTTTTT. This gives the protein CASSPGHGELFF. The full variable domain, with the rest looked up from reference TRBV18 and TRBJ2-2, is NAGVMQNPRHLVRRRGQEARLRCSPMKGHSHVYWYRQLPEEGLKFMVYLQKENIIDESGMPKERFSAEFPKEGPSILRIQQVVRGDSAAYFCASSPGHGELFFGEGSRLTVL.

V gene TRBV29-1 combines with J gene TRBJ2-5, with D maybe TRBD2 (6 bases). The CDR3 is made up of 16 amino acids. Germline V CDR1 and CDR2: SQVTM, ANQGSEA. Trimming stripped 4 bases from V and 1 base from J, with 19 bases between. The CDR3 reads CSVVPLNSGVQETQYF. CDR3 in DNA: TGCAGCGTTGTCCCTTTGAATAGCGGTGTCCAAGAGACCCAGTACTTC.

The chain is built from TRBV4-3 and TRBJ2-5, with 9 bases matching TRBD2. This CDR3 has 15 residues. With V trimmed by 0 bases and J by 1 base, 0 bases remained unmatched. Germline V CDR1 and CDR2: LGHNA, YSLEER. CDR3 coding DNA: TGCGCCAGCAGCCAAGAGCGGGGGGGCCAAGAGACCCAGTACTTC. Its protein product is CASSQERGGQETQYF.

The chain has TRBV2 and TRBJ2-6; D remains unclear. The CDR3 length is 13 residues. Germline-derived CDR1 and CDR2 are SNHLY and FYNNEI. The ends were cut back, 3 bases at V and 1 base at J, with 1 base in the middle. CDR3 nucleotides: TGTGCCAGCAGTGATTCTGGGGCCAACGTCCTGACTTTC. Amino acids: CASSDSGANVLTF. The full variable domain, completed using reference TRBV2 and TRBJ2-6, is EPEVTQTPSHQVTQMGQEVILRCVPISNHLYFYWYRQILGQKVEFLVSFYNNEISEKSEIFDDQFSVERPDGSNFTLKIRSTKLEDSAMYFCASSDSGANVLTFGAGSRLTVL.

The chain employs TRBV7-9 and TRBJ2-5; D tentatively reads TRBD1 or TRBD2 (5 bases each). The CDR3 totals 17 residues. Between the trimmed V and J ends, which lost 3 bases and 0 bases, there was a span of 17 bases. Germline V gene lookup returns CDR1 SEHNR and CDR2 FQNEAQ (reference sequence). CDR3 region: CASSLAGGGRHQETQYF. In DNA form, the CDR3 reads TGTGCCAGCAGCTTGGCCGGTGGGGGACGGCACCAAGAGACCCAGTACTTC.

This clone was recorded only once. The chain has TRBV30 and TRBJ2-7; D unresolved. Germline assignment: CDR1 GTSNPN and CDR2 SVGIG (reference sequence). The length of the CDR3 is 11 residues. With 2 bases removed from V and 6 bases from J, the gap between germline ends came to 8 bases. CDR3 amino acids: CAWSQGPEQYF. The DNA for the CDR3 is TGTGCCTGGAGTCAAGGGCCCGAGCAGTACTTC. Combining the CDR3 with reference TRBV30 and TRBJ2-7 gives the whole variable domain SQTIHQWPATLVQPVGSPLSLECTVEGTSNPNLYWYRQAAGRGLQLLFYSVGIGQISSEVPQNLSASRPQDRQFILSSKKLLLSDSGFYLCAWSQGPEQYFGPGTRLTVT.

V is TRBV27 and J is TRBJ2-7; 7 positions match TRBD1. Trimming cost V 7 bases and J 8 bases; bases outside gene matches: 20. CDR1 and CDR2 from the germline V gene are MNHEY and SMNVEV (reference sequence). The CDR3 consists of 16 residues. The CDR3 region has the DNA TGTGCCAGCACCCGTCGGAAACGGGACAGACCTACGAAGCAGTACTTC. It yields the protein CASTRRKRDRPTKQYF.

The genes are TRBV5-4 and TRBJ1-2, with 8 bases matching TRBD1. Losses at the gene ends were 3 bases for V and 4 bases for J; bases not matched to a gene: 5. From germline, CDR1 is SGHNT and CDR2 YYREEE (reference sequence). This CDR3 is built from 14 residues. CDR3 in DNA: TGTGCCAGCAGCTCAGGGGGCGCGGGCTATGGCTACACCTTC. Translating gives CASSSGGAGYGYTF.

The chain carries TRBV6-5 and TRBJ1-1, with D perhaps matching TRBD1 (5 bases). Germline CDR1 and CDR2: MNHEY and SVGAGI. CDR3 length: 13 amino acids. The V end was cut by 4 bases, the J end by 1 base, with 7 bases between. CDR3 amino acids: CASSSTENTEAFF. CDR3 DNA: TGTGCCAGCAGTTCGACAGAGAACACTGAAGCTTTCTTT.

The chain uses TRBV7-9 and TRBJ2-7; 10 bases are a match to TRBD2. The CDR3 extends over 15 amino acids. Germline loops: CDR1 SEHNR, CDR2 FQNEAQ (reference sequence). J lost 4 bases, V lost 1 base, and 4 bases had no gene match. In DNA form, the CDR3 reads TGTGCCAGCAGCTTAGGGGCTAGCGGGGGATACGAGCAGTACTTC. Its translation: CASSLGASGGYEQYF.

The rearrangement links TRBV27 to TRBJ1-1; D is possibly TRBD1 (6 bases). Germline CDR1 reads MNHEY; CDR2 reads SMNVEV (reference sequence). The CDR3 consists of 14 residues. Between the trimmed V and J ends, which lost 3 bases and 3 bases, there was a span of 11 bases. The CDR3 loop reads CASSLGGAYTEAFF. For the CDR3, the DNA is TGTGCCAGCAGTTTGGGGGGCGCGTACACTGAAGCTTTCTTT.

This chain links TRBV7-3 with TRBJ1-4, with no clear D. V was cut by 5 bases and J by 0 bases, with 10 bases left in between. The CDR3 extends over 15 amino acids. CDR1 and CDR2 (germline): SGHTA, FQGTGA. The CDR3 coding sequence is TGTGCCAGCAGCCTCACGGGTGCAACTAATGAAAAACTGTTTTTT. Translation: CASSLTGATNEKLFF.

The J gene is TRBJ2-3, the V gene TRBV28; D is unresolved. The CDR3 totals 14 residues. The germline CDR1 and CDR2 sequences are MDHEN and SYDVKM. With 1 base removed from V and 3 bases from J, the gap between germline ends came to 8 bases. CDR3 sequence: CASSLSSRTDTQYF. CDR3 sequence (DNA): TGTGCCAGCAGTTTATCTAGTAGAACAGATACGCAGTATTTT.

The chain employs TRBV28 and TRBJ1-5; TRBD1 is a possible D gene (5 bases). The length of the CDR3 is 15 residues. V was shortened by 5 bases and J by 8 bases, with 19 bases between the two germline ends. The germline V gene encodes CDR1 MDHEN and CDR2 SYDVKM. CDR3 coding DNA: TGTGCCAGCAGTCCGGGGGACTGGGCCTTAGAGCCCCAGCATTTT. This codes for CASSPGDWALEPQHF.